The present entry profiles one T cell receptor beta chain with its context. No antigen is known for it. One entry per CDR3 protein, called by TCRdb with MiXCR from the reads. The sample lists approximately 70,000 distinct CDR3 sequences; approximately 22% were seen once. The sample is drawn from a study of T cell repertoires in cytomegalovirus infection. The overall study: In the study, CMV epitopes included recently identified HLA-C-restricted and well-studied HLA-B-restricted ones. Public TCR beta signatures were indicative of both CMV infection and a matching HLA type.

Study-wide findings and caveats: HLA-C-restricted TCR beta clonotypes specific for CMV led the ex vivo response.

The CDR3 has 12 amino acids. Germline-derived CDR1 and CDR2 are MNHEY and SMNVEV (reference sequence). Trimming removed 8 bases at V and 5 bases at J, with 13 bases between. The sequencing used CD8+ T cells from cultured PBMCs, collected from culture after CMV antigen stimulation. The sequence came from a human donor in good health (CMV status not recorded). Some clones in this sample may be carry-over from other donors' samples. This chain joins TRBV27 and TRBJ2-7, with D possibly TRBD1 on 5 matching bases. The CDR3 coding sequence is TGTGCCAGCCGTGTAGGGGTCCACGAGCAGTACTTC. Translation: CASRVGVHEQYF.